Listed here are 20 T cell receptor beta chains from one sample, sequenced in a study of spatial heterogeneity in lung cancer. The time point here: sample taken at primary tumor resection. Whole RNA came from tumor, nontumor lung or frozen PBMC and was sequenced without being sorted. TCRdb processed the 5' RACE reads anew with MiXCR; each CDR3 protein has one entry. This sample has approximately 39,000 distinct CDR3 sequences; around 5.5% occur once, and the top ten carry around 10%. Sequenced material: PBMCs, taken at surgery. The source of these receptors is a male donor with early-stage non-small cell lung cancer.

This clonotype was found many times. J is TRBJ2-3 and V is TRBV6-1; no clear D gene. Germline CDR1 reads MNHNS; CDR2 reads SASEGT. V was shortened by 4 bases and J by 4 bases, with 6 bases between the two germline ends. The CDR3 totals 12 residues. DNA of the CDR3: TGTGCCAGCAGTGGCGACGCAGATACGCAGTATTTT. Its translation: CASSGDADTQYF.

This clonotype came up a few times. The V and J genes are TRBV28 and TRBJ2-5; D perhaps matches TRBD2 (6 bases). V was clipped by 6 bases and J by 9 bases, with 11 bases between them. In germline, CDR1 is MDHEN, CDR2 SYDVKM. This CDR3 region has 11 residues. The CDR3 bases are TGTGCCAGCAGCTCCGGCGGGGCCCAGTACTTC. This codes for CASSSGGAQYF. Based on the CDR3 plus reference TRBV28 and TRBJ2-5, the full variable domain is DVKVTQSSRYLVKRTGEKVFLECVQDMDHENMFWYRQDPGLGLRLIYFSYDVKMKEKGDIPEGYSVSREKKERFSLILESASTNQTSMYLCASSSGGAQYFGPGTRLLVL.

This clonotype was detected ten times or more. The chain carries TRBV7-2 and TRBJ2-1; tentative D call: TRBD2 (6 bases). This CDR3 comprises 14 residues. Trimming left V 0 bases short and J 9 bases short, with 12 bases between. Per germline, CDR1 SGHTA and CDR2 FQGNSA. CDR3 bases: TGTGCCAGCAGCTTAGCCAGGGCGCGGGGTGAGCAGTTCTTC. It yields the protein CASSLARARGEQFF.

This clonotype has more than one count but fewer than ten. The CDR3 spells CASSGSGGAYNEQFF. The CDR3 nucleotides are TGTGCCAGCAGTGGTAGCGGGGGGGCCTACAATGAGCAGTTCTTC. This chain connects TRBV27 to TRBJ2-1; 11 positions agree with TRBD2. The CDR3 consists of 15 residues. V gave up 5 bases and J gave up 2 bases; unmatched junction bases: 2. In germline, CDR1 is MNHEY, CDR2 SMNVEV (reference sequence).

This clonotype has a count of ten or more. This chain uses TRBV7-8 with TRBJ1-1; tentative D call: TRBD1 (5 bases). Trimming stripped 5 bases from V and 2 bases from J, with 12 bases between. CDR3 length: 14 residues. Looked up from germline, CDR1 is SGHVS and CDR2 is FQNEAQ. CDR3 in amino acids: CASSQRQPNTEAFF. CDR3 sequence (DNA): TGTGCCAGCAGCCAGCGACAGCCTAACACTGAAGCTTTCTTT.

This clonotype was observed a few times. This chain links TRBV5-4 with TRBJ2-7; 9 nucleotides match TRBD1. CDR1 and CDR2 from the germline V gene are SGHNT and YYREEE (reference sequence). The CDR3 sequence is 15 residues long. The ends lost 3 bases at V and 3 bases at J; junction bases unmatched: 7. DNA of the CDR3: TGTGCCAGCAGCTCGGGACAGGGAGGAAACTACGAGCAGTACTTC. It yields the protein CASSSGQGGNYEQYF.

The chain links TRBV5-5 to TRBJ1-5, with D unresolved. Germline CDR1 and CDR2: SGHKS and YYEKEE (reference sequence). CDR3 length equals 14 residues. The V end lost 3 bases, the J end lost 1 base, and 8 bases lay between the germline ends. CDR3: CASSYGNSNQPQHF. Written as DNA, the CDR3 is TGTGCCAGCAGCTATGGTAACAGCAATCAGCCCCAGCATTTT.

This clonotype has just a few counts. V is TRBV5-6 and J is TRBJ2-4; TRBD2 might be the D (5 bases). The CDR3 is made up of 14 amino acids. Trimming removed 0 bases from V and 9 bases from J, with 13 bases in between. Germline V CDR1 and CDR2: SGHDT, YYEEEE. DNA for the CDR3: TGTGCCAGCAGCTTGGACAGTTGTCGGGGCATTCAGTACTTC. It translates to CASSLDSCRGIQYF.

The rearrangement links TRBV2 to TRBJ1-5; 9 bases align to TRBD1. V shed 6 bases and J 4 bases; nucleotides not matched to a gene: 7. The CDR3 loop spans 15 amino acids. Germline CDR1 is SNHLY and CDR2 is FYNNEI. CDR3 nucleotide sequence: TGTGCCAGCAGACTCCCCGGGACAGGGAATCAGCCCCAGCATTTT. Its translation: CASRLPGTGNQPQHF.

This clonotype was observed many times. The rearrangement joins TRBV10-2 to TRBJ2-2, with TRBD2 matching 13 bases. Germline V gives CDR1 WSHSY, CDR2 SAAADI. Losses at the gene ends were 4 bases for V and 3 bases for J; bases not matched to a gene: 5. The CDR3 contains 17 residues. CDR3 amino acids: CASSGTSGGADTGELFF. CDR3 sequence (DNA): TGCGCCAGCAGTGGTACTAGCGGGGGGGCGGACACCGGGGAGCTGTTTTTT.

This clonotype was recorded at least ten times. The V gene is TRBV27, the J gene TRBJ1-6; the match to TRBD1 covers 10 bases. The CDR3 spans 15 residues. CDR1 and CDR2 from the germline V gene are MNHEY and SMNVEV (reference sequence). V was pared by 6 bases and J by 6 bases, with 5 bases of the junction left unmatched. CDR3 residues: CASRAGTGVNSPLHF. CDR3 DNA: TGTGCCAGCAGGGCCGGGACAGGGGTTAATTCACCCCTCCACTTT.

There are many counts of this clonotype. The chain links TRBV27 to TRBJ2-1; 7 bases align to TRBD1. Per the germline V gene, CDR1 is MNHEY and CDR2 is SMNVEV (reference sequence). V trimming: 5 bases; J trimming: 15 bases; junction bases outside the gene matches: 10. The CDR3 totals 12 residues. The CDR3 coding sequence is TGTGCCAGCAGTATAACCGGGACAGCAACGTTCTTC. This codes for CASSITGTATFF.

This clonotype was seen ten or more times. The chain employs TRBV6-6 and TRBJ2-3; the D gene could be TRBD1 or TRBD2 (6 bases each). V dropped 10 bases and J dropped 7 bases, with 21 bases sitting between them. This CDR3 has 14 residues. CDR1 and CDR2 (germline): MNHNY, SVGAGI (reference sequence). CDR3 sequence reads: CATLRRGGPNTQYF. The CDR3 DNA follows: TGTGCCACCTTAAGAAGAGGGGGGCCCAATACGCAGTATTTT.

This clonotype has ten or more counts. The chain joins TRBV12-3 or TRBV12-4 to TRBJ1-1; 7 bases fit TRBD1. The CDR3 spans 14 residues. The V segment lost 3 bases and the J segment 5 bases; nucleotides outside the gene matches: 6. The CDR3 DNA reads as TGTGCCAGCAGTTTCCGGACAGGTGATACTGAAGCTTTCTTT. As protein: CASSFRTGDTEAFF.

This clonotype was seen ten or more times. V is TRBV3-1 and J is TRBJ2-7, with no clear D. Trimming shortened V by 2 bases and J by 1 base, and 0 bases separated the two germline ends. The CDR3 covers 11 residues. Germline CDR1 and CDR2: LGHDT and YNNKEL (reference sequence). CDR3 nucleotides: TGTGCCAGCAGCCAATCCTACGAGCAGTACTTC. This codes for CASSQSYEQYF.

In this sample, this clonotype is medium-sized. CDR3 region: CSARGGVWSTEAFF. The CDR3 DNA is TGCAGTGCTAGAGGTGGGGTTTGGAGCACTGAAGCTTTCTTT. V usage is TRBV20-1 and J usage is TRBJ1-1, with D unresolved. This CDR3 spans 14 amino acids. Trimming cost V 1 base and J 4 bases, with 13 bases left between them. Germline-derived CDR1 and CDR2 are DFQATT and SNEGSKA (reference sequence).

This clonotype was seen ten or more times. The chain combines TRBV11-2 with TRBJ1-5, with D hard to call. Germline V gene lookup returns CDR1 SGHAT and CDR2 FQNNGV. With 3 bases removed from V and 3 bases from J, the gap between germline ends came to 9 bases. The CDR3 is 14 amino acids. The CDR3 region is CASSFWTDNQPQHF. In nucleotides, the CDR3 is TGTGCCAGCAGCTTTTGGACGGACAATCAGCCCCAGCATTTT.

This clonotype appeared many times. The chain couples TRBV6-2 or TRBV6-3 to TRBJ2-7, with a weak D call TRBD2 (6 bases). Per the germline V gene, CDR1 is MNHEY and CDR2 is SVGEGT. Trimming removed 5 bases from V and 2 bases from J, with 22 bases in between. The CDR3 loop spans 17 amino acids. The CDR3 protein is CASSPRSGGRGPYEQYF. In DNA, the CDR3 is TGTGCCAGCAGTCCACGCTCCGGGGGACGGGGACCCTACGAGCAGTACTTC.

This chain links TRBV25-1 with TRBJ2-7, with TRBD1 matching 7 bases. The CDR3 loop spans 15 amino acids. The ends lost 6 bases at V and 5 bases at J; junction bases unmatched: 13. The germline CDR1 and CDR2 sequences are MGHDK and SYGVNS. The CDR3, as DNA: TGTGCCAGCAGCTCCACTAAGGGGGCCGGCCACGAGCAGTACTTC. Translation: CASSSTKGAGHEQYF.

The chain employs TRBV20-1 and TRBJ1-2; D perhaps matches TRBD1 (5 bases). There are 14 residues in the CDR3. From germline, CDR1 is DFQATT and CDR2 SNEGSKA (reference sequence). The V end was cut by 6 bases, the J end by 1 base, with 15 bases between. The CDR3 loop is CSATGTNVNYGYTF. DNA of the CDR3: TGCAGTGCCACCGGGACGAATGTTAACTATGGCTACACCTTC.